This is a list of T cell receptor beta chains from one sample in a study of blood T cells in healthy people across ages. MiXCR, run by TCRdb on the 5' RACE reads, gives a single entry per CDR3 protein. The table records approximately 830,000 distinct CDR3 sequences, around 68% of them present only once. The sample was blood. These receptors originate from a man aged 25-45 years in good health. CDR3s include the opening cysteine and the closing phenylalanine or tryptophan. The order of the fields is CDR3 length, D gene, J gene, V gene, clone size, CDR3 protein, CDR3 DNA. The D gene is left open where the match is weak. Clone size appears in some rows only: once, few, many, or a class for an expanded clone.

CDR3 length: 15
D gene: TRBD1
J gene: TRBJ1-4
V gene: TRBV6-5
clone size: -
CDR3 protein: CASSYGRGSNEKLFF
CDR3 DNA: TGTGCCAGCAGTTACGGCAGGGGGTCTAATGAAAAACTGTTTTTT

CDR3 length: 13
D gene: TRBD1
J gene: TRBJ1-6
V gene: TRBV6-1
clone size: -
CDR3 protein: CASGQEINSPLHF
CDR3 DNA: TGTGCCAGCGGACAGGAGATTAATTCACCCCTCCACTTT

CDR3 length: 15
D gene: TRBD1
J gene: TRBJ2-1
V gene: TRBV12-5
clone size: -
CDR3 protein: CASGYGDSTNNEQFF
CDR3 DNA: TGTGCTAGTGGTTATGGGGACAGCACCAACAATGAGCAGTTCTTC

CDR3 length: 18
D gene: TRBD2
J gene: TRBJ2-5
V gene: TRBV29-1
clone size: few
CDR3 protein: CSVLKTSGGARVGETQYF
CDR3 DNA: TGCAGCGTTCTCAAGACTAGCGGGGGGGCCCGGGTGGGAGAGACCCAGTACTTC

CDR3 length: 12
D gene: -
J gene: TRBJ2-5
V gene: TRBV20-1
clone size: few
CDR3 protein: CSAPDRRETQYF
CDR3 DNA: TGCAGTGCTCCTGACAGGAGAGAGACCCAGTACTTC

CDR3 length: 17
D gene: TRBD2
J gene: TRBJ2-5
V gene: TRBV5-1
clone size: -
CDR3 protein: CASSFIPGLAAQETQYF
CDR3 DNA: TGCGCCAGCAGCTTCATCCCCGGACTAGCGGCCCAAGAGACCCAGTACTTC

CDR3 length: 15
D gene: -
J gene: TRBJ1-6
V gene: TRBV20-1
clone size: -
CDR3 protein: CSAPLRSSYNSPLHF
CDR3 DNA: TGCAGTGCTCCCCTGAGGAGCTCCTATAATTCACCCCTCCACTTT

CDR3 length: 11
D gene: TRBD2
J gene: TRBJ2-1
V gene: TRBV7-9
clone size: -
CDR3 protein: CASSLTGGQFF
CDR3 DNA: TGTGCCAGCAGCTTAACGGGGGGTCAGTTCTTC

CDR3 length: 16
D gene: TRBD2
J gene: TRBJ2-3
V gene: TRBV2
clone size: -
CDR3 protein: CATSEEASGRADTQYF
CDR3 DNA: TGTGCCACCAGTGAAGAGGCTAGCGGGAGGGCAGATACGCAGTATTTT

CDR3 length: 13
D gene: -
J gene: TRBJ2-1
V gene: TRBV5-1
clone size: few
CDR3 protein: CASSLDLGYEQFF
CDR3 DNA: TGCGCCAGCAGCTTGGATCTTGGCTATGAGCAGTTCTTC

CDR3 length: 15
D gene: TRBD1
J gene: TRBJ2-3
V gene: TRBV3-1
clone size: -
CDR3 protein: CASSQGTGRTDTQYF
CDR3 DNA: TGTGCCAGCAGCCAAGGGACAGGGAGGACAGATACGCAGTATTTT

CDR3 length: 17
D gene: -
J gene: TRBJ1-4
V gene: TRBV11-2
clone size: few
CDR3 protein: CASSLGRTSFPNEKLFF
CDR3 DNA: TGTGCCAGCAGCTTGGGTCGGACATCCTTCCCTAATGAAAAACTGTTTTTT

CDR3 length: 15
D gene: -
J gene: TRBJ2-1
V gene: TRBV24-1
clone size: few
CDR3 protein: CATSDFAREGNEQFF
CDR3 DNA: TGTGCCACCAGTGATTTCGCCAGAGAGGGCAATGAGCAGTTCTTC

CDR3 length: 14
D gene: -
J gene: TRBJ2-7
V gene: TRBV9
clone size: -
CDR3 protein: CASSLRVVGDEQYF
CDR3 DNA: TGTGCCAGCAGTCTCCGAGTCGTGGGTGACGAGCAGTACTTC

CDR3 length: 14
D gene: -
J gene: TRBJ1-2
V gene: TRBV7-7
clone size: -
CDR3 protein: CAVGTHLNNYGYTF
CDR3 DNA: TGTGCCGTTGGGACACACCTCAATAACTATGGCTACACCTTC

CDR3 length: 14
D gene: -
J gene: TRBJ2-7
V gene: TRBV5-1
clone size: -
CDR3 protein: CASSTWDGSYEQYF
CDR3 DNA: TGCGCCAGCAGCACCTGGGACGGATCCTACGAGCAGTACTTC

CDR3 length: 12
D gene: -
J gene: TRBJ2-3
V gene: TRBV7-3
clone size: -
CDR3 protein: CASSYLGDTQYF
CDR3 DNA: TGTGCCAGCAGTTACTTGGGTGATACGCAGTATTTT

CDR3 length: 14
D gene: -
J gene: TRBJ2-4
V gene: TRBV2
clone size: -
CDR3 protein: CASSGLGGKNIQYF
CDR3 DNA: TGTGCCAGCAGTGGTTTGGGCGGCAAAAACATTCAGTACTTC

CDR3 length: 14
D gene: -
J gene: TRBJ1-6
V gene: TRBV4-1
clone size: few
CDR3 protein: CASSLQRMNSPLHF
CDR3 DNA: TGCGCCAGCAGCCTACAAAGAATGAATTCACCCCTCCACTTT

CDR3 length: 15
D gene: -
J gene: TRBJ2-2
V gene: TRBV7-2
clone size: -
CDR3 protein: CAGSAGPSRTGELFF
CDR3 DNA: TGTGCCGGCAGCGCGGGGCCCTCGAGGACCGGGGAGCTGTTTTTT

CDR3 length: 15
D gene: TRBD1
J gene: TRBJ1-1
V gene: TRBV10-3
clone size: -
CDR3 protein: CAITGTDDMNTEAFF
CDR3 DNA: TGTGCCATCACCGGGACAGATGATATGAACACTGAAGCTTTCTTT

CDR3 length: 13
D gene: TRBD1
J gene: TRBJ2-7
V gene: TRBV30
clone size: -
CDR3 protein: CAWEGQGAYEQYF
CDR3 DNA: TGTGCCTGGGAAGGACAGGGGGCGTACGAGCAGTACTTC

CDR3 length: 17
D gene: TRBD2
J gene: TRBJ2-7
V gene: TRBV29-1
clone size: -
CDR3 protein: CSVGGTSGRGSSYEQYF
CDR3 DNA: TGCAGCGTTGGGGGGACTAGCGGGCGGGGGAGCTCCTACGAGCAGTACTTC

CDR3 length: 17
D gene: TRBD1
J gene: TRBJ2-7
V gene: TRBV20-1
clone size: -
CDR3 protein: CSARDLGQAAFSYEQYF
CDR3 DNA: TGCAGTGCTAGAGATCTCGGACAGGCGGCCTTCTCCTACGAGCAGTACTTC

CDR3 length: 14
D gene: -
J gene: TRBJ1-1
V gene: TRBV7-8
clone size: -
CDR3 protein: CASSIGTLNTEAFF
CDR3 DNA: TGTGCCAGCAGTATCGGGACATTGAACACTGAAGCTTTCTTT

CDR3 length: 15
D gene: -
J gene: TRBJ2-3
V gene: TRBV20-1
clone size: -
CDR3 protein: CSAREWQDRTDTQYF
CDR3 DNA: TGCAGTGCTAGAGAGTGGCAGGATCGGACAGATACGCAGTATTTT

CDR3 length: 13
D gene: -
J gene: TRBJ1-2
V gene: TRBV29-1
clone size: -
CDR3 protein: CSVGRDVLRGHTF
CDR3 DNA: TGCAGCGTTGGACGGGACGTCCTACGCGGCCACACCTTC

CDR3 length: 13
D gene: TRBD1
J gene: TRBJ2-1
V gene: TRBV6-1
clone size: -
CDR3 protein: CASSGQGHNEQFF
CDR3 DNA: TGTGCCAGCAGTGGACAGGGCCACAATGAGCAGTTCTTC

CDR3 length: 16
D gene: -
J gene: TRBJ2-1
V gene: TRBV20-1
clone size: -
CDR3 protein: CSARDEASGSYNEQFF
CDR3 DNA: TGCAGTGCTAGAGATGAGGCCAGCGGGTCCTACAATGAGCAGTTCTTC

CDR3 length: 10
D gene: -
J gene: TRBJ2-5
V gene: TRBV9
clone size: -
CDR3 protein: CASAGPEQYF
CDR3 DNA: TGTGCCAGCGCTGGGCCGGAGCAGTACTTC

CDR3 length: 15
D gene: TRBD1
J gene: TRBJ2-7
V gene: TRBV20-1
clone size: -
CDR3 protein: CSAESGTGGSYEQYF
CDR3 DNA: TGCAGTGCCGAGTCCGGGACAGGGGGCTCCTACGAGCAGTACTTC

CDR3 length: 16
D gene: -
J gene: TRBJ1-2
V gene: TRBV7-8
clone size: few
CDR3 protein: CASSPSSSAGRLSYTF
CDR3 DNA: TGTGCCAGCAGCCCCTCCTCGTCGGCGGGGAGGCTTAGCTACACCTTC

CDR3 length: 13
D gene: -
J gene: TRBJ2-3
V gene: TRBV6-6
clone size: few
CDR3 protein: CASSYRTGDTQYF
CDR3 DNA: TGTGCCAGCAGTTACCGAACAGGAGATACGCAGTATTTT

CDR3 length: 15
D gene: -
J gene: TRBJ1-2
V gene: TRBV4-3
clone size: -
CDR3 protein: CASSQDTQGNYGYTF
CDR3 DNA: TGCGCCAGCAGCCAAGATACGCAGGGTAACTATGGCTACACCTTC

CDR3 length: 14
D gene: -
J gene: TRBJ2-3
V gene: TRBV9
clone size: -
CDR3 protein: CASSAAPTPDTQYF
CDR3 DNA: TGTGCCAGCAGCGCCGCCCCGACGCCAGATACGCAGTATTTT

CDR3 length: 12
D gene: -
J gene: TRBJ2-7
V gene: TRBV7-9
clone size: -
CDR3 protein: CAIQAVSYEQYF
CDR3 DNA: TGTGCCATTCAGGCCGTCTCCTACGAGCAGTACTTC

CDR3 length: 14
D gene: TRBD1
J gene: TRBJ2-3
V gene: TRBV20-1
clone size: -
CDR3 protein: CCARDRGQADTQYF
CDR3 DNA: TGCTGTGCTAGGGACAGGGGGCAAGCAGATACGCAGTATTTT

CDR3 length: 15
D gene: -
J gene: TRBJ2-3
V gene: TRBV2
clone size: once
CDR3 protein: CAMYRSSESTDTQYF
CDR3 DNA: TGTGCCATGTACCGATCTAGCGAGAGCACAGATACGCAGTATTTT

CDR3 length: 14
D gene: -
J gene: TRBJ1-5
V gene: TRBV7-9
clone size: -
CDR3 protein: CASSTDRFNQPQHF
CDR3 DNA: TGTGCCAGCAGCACCGACAGGTTTAATCAGCCCCAGCATTTT

CDR3 length: 13
D gene: -
J gene: TRBJ1-5
V gene: TRBV6-6
clone size: few
CDR3 protein: CASSYSMNQPQHF
CDR3 DNA: TGTGCCAGCAGTTACTCGATGAATCAGCCCCAGCATTTT

CDR3 length: 15
D gene: -
J gene: TRBJ1-6
V gene: TRBV7-3
clone size: few
CDR3 protein: CASSLTGDYNSPLHF
CDR3 DNA: TGTGCCAGCAGCTTAACAGGAGACTATAATTCACCCCTCCACTTT

CDR3 length: 15
D gene: TRBD2
J gene: TRBJ2-5
V gene: TRBV20-1
clone size: -
CDR3 protein: CSAGRLAGEQETQYF
CDR3 DNA: TGCAGTGCAGGAAGACTAGCGGGGGAACAAGAGACCCAGTACTTC

CDR3 length: 14
D gene: -
J gene: TRBJ1-4
V gene: TRBV20-1
clone size: -
CDR3 protein: CSASSGGGSEKLFF
CDR3 DNA: TGCAGTGCTTCCAGTGGAGGGGGAAGTGAAAAACTGTTTTTT

CDR3 length: 17
D gene: TRBD2
J gene: TRBJ2-1
V gene: TRBV7-2
clone size: -
CDR3 protein: CASSLELGAGGYNEQFF
CDR3 DNA: TGTGCCAGCAGCTTGGAACTTGGGGCGGGGGGCTACAATGAGCAGTTCTTC

CDR3 length: 15
D gene: -
J gene: TRBJ2-3
V gene: TRBV19
clone size: -
CDR3 protein: CASSMGRQPTDTQYF
CDR3 DNA: TGTGCCAGTAGTATGGGTAGACAACCCACAGATACGCAGTATTTT

CDR3 length: 17
D gene: TRBD1
J gene: TRBJ1-4
V gene: TRBV6-5
clone size: -
CDR3 protein: CASSYPKTGATNEKLFF
CDR3 DNA: TGTGCCAGCAGCTACCCAAAGACAGGGGCAACTAATGAAAAACTGTTTTTT

CDR3 length: 13
D gene: TRBD1
J gene: TRBJ1-2
V gene: TRBV2
clone size: -
CDR3 protein: CASRNDRANGYTF
CDR3 DNA: TGTGCCAGCAGAAATGACAGGGCCAACGGCTACACCTTC

CDR3 length: 8
D gene: -
J gene: TRBJ2-1
V gene: TRBV4-3
clone size: -
CDR3 protein: CASSPQFF
CDR3 DNA: TGCGCCAGCAGCCCACAGTTCTTC

CDR3 length: 14
D gene: -
J gene: TRBJ2-7
V gene: TRBV10-3
clone size: -
CDR3 protein: CAISALTVSYEQYF
CDR3 DNA: TGTGCCATCAGTGCCCTGACAGTCTCCTACGAGCAGTACTTC

CDR3 length: 14
D gene: TRBD2
J gene: TRBJ2-7
V gene: TRBV7-3
clone size: few
CDR3 protein: CASSTSGGPYEQYF
CDR3 DNA: TGTGCCAGCAGCACTAGCGGGGGCCCCTACGAGCAGTACTTC

CDR3 length: 13
D gene: -
J gene: TRBJ2-3
V gene: TRBV28
clone size: once
CDR3 protein: CATGRASADTQYF
CDR3 DNA: TGTGCCACCGGGAGAGCTAGCGCAGATACGCAGTATTTT

CDR3 length: 11
D gene: -
J gene: TRBJ1-2
V gene: TRBV5-1
clone size: -
CDR3 protein: CASSQNNGYTF
CDR3 DNA: TGCGCCAGCAGCCAAAACAATGGCTACACCTTC